Included here is one TCR beta chain sequence, with context. The data originate from a study of blood T cell repertoires in COVID-19. For the study at large: Material from acute and convalescent COVID-19 was sourced from the United States, Italy and Spain.

CDR3 size: 15 residues. Per germline, CDR1 LGHNA and CDR2 YNFKEQ. V was pared by 3 bases and J by 5 bases, with 14 bases between. Each participant's cohort was designated according to participant-reported clinical history. Resolution of symptoms, clearance, or two negative PCRs was present in recovered Cohort 3 donors. Study processing details: Amplification of reference gene primers was used by the study to estimate nucleated cell counts. TCRdb's table, derived via immunoSEQ multiplex PCR, lists solely in-frame clones and lacks some. V and J calls and clone size are as listed in that table; D and trimming were resolved from the DNA. The table includes about 200,000 clones, 80% to 90% detected once.

The chain joins TRBV4-2 to TRBJ2-1; possibly TRBD1 for D (6 bases). The clonotype comes from a man aged 25-40 years who had recovered from COVID-19. The material sequenced was PBMCs or T cells enriched from blood (not recorded which). The CDR3 DNA sequence: TGTGCCAGCAGCCAGGGGGCGGGCAGTCACAATGAGCAGTTCTTC. Translating it yields CASSQGAGSHNEQFF.